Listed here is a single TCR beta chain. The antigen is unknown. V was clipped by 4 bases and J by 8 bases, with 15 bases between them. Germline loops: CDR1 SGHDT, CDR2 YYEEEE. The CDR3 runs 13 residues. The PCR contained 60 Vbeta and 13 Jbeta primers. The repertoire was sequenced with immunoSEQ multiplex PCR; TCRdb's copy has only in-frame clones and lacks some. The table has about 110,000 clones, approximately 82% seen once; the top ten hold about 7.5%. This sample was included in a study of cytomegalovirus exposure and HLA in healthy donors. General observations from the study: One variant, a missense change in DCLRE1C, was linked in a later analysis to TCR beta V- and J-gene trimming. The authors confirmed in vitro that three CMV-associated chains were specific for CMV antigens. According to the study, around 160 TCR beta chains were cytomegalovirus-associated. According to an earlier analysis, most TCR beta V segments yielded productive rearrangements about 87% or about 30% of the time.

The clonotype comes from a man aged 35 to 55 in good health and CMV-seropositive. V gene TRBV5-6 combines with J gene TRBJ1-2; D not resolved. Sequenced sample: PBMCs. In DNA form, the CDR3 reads TGTGCCAGCAGCGCTGACACGCTCGGCGGCTACACCTTC. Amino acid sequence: CASSADTLGGYTF. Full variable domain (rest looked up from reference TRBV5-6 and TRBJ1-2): DAGVTQSPTHLIKTRGQQVTLRCSPKSGHDTVSWYQQALGQGPQFIFQYYEEEERQRGNFPDRFSGHQFPNYSSELNVNALLLGDSALYLCASSADTLGGYTFGSGTRLTVV.